This record looks at one TCR beta chain sequence and its context. The record originates from a study of sequential checkpoint blockade in melanoma. Study information: Arm A got nivolumab then ipilimumab; arm B the reverse, 1:1.

Documented treatment: randomized to nivolumab then ipilimumab (arm A) or the reverse (arm B). TCRdb's copy holds only in-frame clones and misses some; the assay was immunoSEQ multiplex PCR. This table holds around 25,000 clones, roughly four fifths found once. CDR3 size: 12 residues. Trimming shortened V by 7 bases and J by 6 bases, and 13 bases separated the two germline ends. Germline CDR1 reads SQVTM; CDR2 reads ANQGSEA. The chain joins TRBV29-1 to TRBJ2-1; a weak D match, TRBD2 (5 bases). The source of this sequence is a human donor with melanoma. Sequences were derived from CD8+ T cells sorted from blood (inferred from file names), sampled from a patient given nivolumab and ipilimumab in sequence. CDR3 nucleotides: TGCAGCGCTGAGGCGGGCGGCAATGAGCAGTTCTTC. It encodes CSAEAGGNEQFF.